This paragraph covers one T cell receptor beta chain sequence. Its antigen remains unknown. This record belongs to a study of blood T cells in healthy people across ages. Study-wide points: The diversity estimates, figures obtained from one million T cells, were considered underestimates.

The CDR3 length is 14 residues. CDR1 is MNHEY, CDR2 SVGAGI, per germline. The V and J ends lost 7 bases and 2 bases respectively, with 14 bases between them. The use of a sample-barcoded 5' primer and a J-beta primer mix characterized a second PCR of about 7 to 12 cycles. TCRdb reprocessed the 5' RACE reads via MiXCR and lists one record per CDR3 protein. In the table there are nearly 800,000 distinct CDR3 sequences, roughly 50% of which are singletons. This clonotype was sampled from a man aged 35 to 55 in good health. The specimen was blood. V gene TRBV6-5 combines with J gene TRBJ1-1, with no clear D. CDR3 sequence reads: CASTRGRDNTEAFF. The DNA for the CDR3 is TGTGCCAGCACCCGGGGAAGGGATAACACTGAAGCTTTCTTT.